A selection of T cell receptor beta chains follows, all from one sample in a study of control samples from healthy donors and cancer patients. Measured with immunoSEQ multiplex PCR; TCRdb has only the in-frame clones, and not every one. The sample carries about 50,000 clones, around nine tenths recorded once. Specimen: PBMCs. Receptors were obtained from a man in his fifties or sixties with head and neck cancer. The CDR3 runs from the conserved cysteine through the conserved F or W. The order of the fields is CDR3 DNA, CDR3 protein, D gene, V gene, clone size, J gene. A D gene is named only where the DNA matches it firmly. Expanded clones get a size class; other rows say once, few or many, or leave the size out.

TGTGCCAGCAGTGAATGGTGGAACAATGAGCAGTTCTTC CASSEWWNNEQFF - TRBV2 - TRBJ2-1
TGTGCCAGCTCACCACTTTCACAGCAAGAGACCCAGTACTTC CASSPLSQQETQYF - TRBV18 - TRBJ2-5
TGTGCCAGCAGTGGGCCTAGACCCAGGGAGAGGATAAGTGAAGCTTTCTTT CASSGPRPRERISEAFF - TRBV6-1 - TRBJ1-1
TGTGCCAGCAGCTCATCGAGACAGGGGGGTATGAAGTTCTTC CASSSSRQGGMKFF TRBD1 TRBV5-5 - TRBJ2-1
TGTGCCAGTAGTATAGGGCCATGGACCGCTGCCTCTGGGGCCAACGTCCTGACTTTC CASSIGPWTAASGANVLTF - TRBV19 - TRBJ2-6
TGTGCCAGCAGTGAGGGGCCCGTGGCAGATACGCAGTATTTT CASSEGPVADTQYF - TRBV6-1 - TRBJ2-3
TGTGCCAGCACATTGACGGAAGGGACCGAGCAGTACTTC CASTLTEGTEQYF - TRBV28 - TRBJ2-7
TGTGCCAGCAGCTTAGGGGCCGGGGACGTGTTCTTC CASSLGAGDVFF - TRBV7-3 - TRBJ2-1
TGCGCCAGCAGCCAAGAAAAGAGTTCACCCCTCCACTTT CASSQEKSSPLHF - TRBV4-1 - TRBJ1-6
TGCGCCAGCAGTCCAGGGGTTAGTGAAAAACTGTTTTTT CASSPGVSEKLFF - TRBV23-1 - TRBJ1-4
TGTGCCAGCAGCTTGACTCACGCAGGGACCCAGTACTTC CASSLTHAGTQYF - TRBV5-6 - TRBJ2-5
TGTGCCAGCAGCCCCCAGGCCCTAGCGGGAGCCCACGAGCAGTACTTC CASSPQALAGAHEQYF TRBD2 TRBV7-2 - TRBJ2-7
TGTGCCAGCAGATATCCGACGGGACAGGAATTCAGTGGCTACACCTTC CASRYPTGQEFSGYTF TRBD1 TRBV28 - TRBJ1-2
TGTGCCACCTCGGCCTTCTATGGCTACACCTTC CATSAFYGYTF - TRBV15 - TRBJ1-2
TGTGCCAGCAGCTTAACGGCAGAGAGACTAGGTTACAATGAGCAGTTCTTC CASSLTAERLGYNEQFF - TRBV7-3 - TRBJ2-1
TGTGCCAGCAGTTACCAGGGCCGAAATGAAAAACTGTTTTTT CASSYQGRNEKLFF - TRBV6-6 - TRBJ1-4
TGTGCCAGCAGCGCCGGACAGGCTCATCTCTACGAGCAGTACTTC CASSAGQAHLYEQYF TRBD1 TRBV11-2 - TRBJ2-7
TGTGCCAGCAGTAGCGGGGGGGCCGTTGAGCAGTTCTTC CASSSGGAVEQFF TRBD2 TRBV2 - TRBJ2-1
TGTGCCAGCAGCTCACAGGGGGCGACCGGCTACACCTTC CASSSQGATGYTF TRBD1 TRBV7-3 - TRBJ1-2
TGTGCCAGCAGCTCCCGGCTGCAAGAGACCCAGTACTTC CASSSRLQETQYF - TRBV5-8 - TRBJ2-5
TGTGCCAGCAGTGACGGTGGCGCAGGGGCGGCCGGGGAGCTGTTTTTT CASSDGGAGAAGELFF - TRBV6-4 - TRBJ2-2
TGTGCCAGCAGCGCGATACGCGGGGGATCACCCCTCCACTTT CASSAIRGGSPLHF - TRBV9 - TRBJ1-6
TGTGCCAGCAGCGTAGTCCCCGTCACTAGCACAGATACGCAGTATTTT CASSVVPVTSTDTQYF - TRBV9 - TRBJ2-3
TGTGCCACCAGCAGAGGGGGCAGCTCCTACAATGAGCAGTTCTTC CATSRGGSSYNEQFF - TRBV15 once TRBJ2-1
TGTGCCAGCAGTTTTTTTAAGGTACATACGCAGTATTTT CASSFFKVHTQYF - TRBV12-3/TRBV12-4 - TRBJ2-3
TGTGCCAGCAGCTTAGACGGCGGGATCTCCTACAATGAGCAGTTCTTC CASSLDGGISYNEQFF - TRBV7-8 few TRBJ2-1